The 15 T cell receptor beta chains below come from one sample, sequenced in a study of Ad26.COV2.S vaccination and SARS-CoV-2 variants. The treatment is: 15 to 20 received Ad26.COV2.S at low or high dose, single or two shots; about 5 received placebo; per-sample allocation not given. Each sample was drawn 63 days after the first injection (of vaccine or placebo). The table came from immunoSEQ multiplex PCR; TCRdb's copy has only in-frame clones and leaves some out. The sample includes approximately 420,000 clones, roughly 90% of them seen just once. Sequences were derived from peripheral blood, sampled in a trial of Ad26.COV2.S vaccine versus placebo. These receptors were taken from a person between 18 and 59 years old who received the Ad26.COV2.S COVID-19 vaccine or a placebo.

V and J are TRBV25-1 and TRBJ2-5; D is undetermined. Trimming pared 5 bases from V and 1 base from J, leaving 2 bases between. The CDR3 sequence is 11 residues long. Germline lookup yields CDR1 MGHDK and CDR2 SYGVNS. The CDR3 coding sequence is TGTGCCAGCAGTCGCCAAGAGACCCAGTACTTC. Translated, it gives CASSRQETQYF.

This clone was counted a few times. The CDR3 DNA is TGTGCCAGTAGTATAGATCGTGAAAAACTGTTTTTT. It yields the protein CASSIDREKLFF. This chain joins TRBV19 and TRBJ1-4; D remains unclear. Trimming removed 0 bases at V and 7 bases at J, with 3 bases between. Germline CDR1 is LNHDA and CDR2 is SQIVND (reference sequence). The CDR3 sequence is 12 residues long.

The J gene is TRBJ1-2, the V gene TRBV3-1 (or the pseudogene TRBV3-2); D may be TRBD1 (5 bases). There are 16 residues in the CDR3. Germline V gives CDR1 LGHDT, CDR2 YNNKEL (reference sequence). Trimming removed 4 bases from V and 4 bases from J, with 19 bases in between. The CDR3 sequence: CASSLTLTGHLYGYTF. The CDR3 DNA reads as TGTGCCAGCAGCCTGACCTTGACGGGGCACCTCTATGGCTACACCTTC.

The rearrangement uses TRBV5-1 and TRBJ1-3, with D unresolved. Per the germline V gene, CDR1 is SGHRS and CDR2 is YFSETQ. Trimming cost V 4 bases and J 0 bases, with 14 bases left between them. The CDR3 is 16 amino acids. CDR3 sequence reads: CASSLLTASSGNTIYF. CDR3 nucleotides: TGCGCCAGCAGCCTTCTCACAGCAAGCTCTGGAAACACCATATATTTT.

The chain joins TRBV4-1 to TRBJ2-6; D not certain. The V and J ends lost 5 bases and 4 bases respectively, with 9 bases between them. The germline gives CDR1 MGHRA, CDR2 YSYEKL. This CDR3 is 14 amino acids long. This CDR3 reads CASSRVSGANVLTF. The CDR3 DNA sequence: TGCGCCAGCAGCAGGGTGTCCGGGGCCAACGTCCTGACTTTC.

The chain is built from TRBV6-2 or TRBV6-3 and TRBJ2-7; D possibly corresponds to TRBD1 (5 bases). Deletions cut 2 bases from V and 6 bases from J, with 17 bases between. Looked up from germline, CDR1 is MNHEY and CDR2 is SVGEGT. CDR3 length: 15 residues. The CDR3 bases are TGTGCCAGCAGTTACAAGGGGTCCCCAGAAACCGAGCAGTACTTC. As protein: CASSYKGSPETEQYF.

The CDR3 loop reads CATSDWAKQETQYF. CDR3 in DNA: TGTGCCACCAGTGATTGGGCTAAACAAGAGACCCAGTACTTC. The chain carries TRBV24-1 and TRBJ2-5; the D is unclear. The CDR3 has 14 amino acids. Germline V gene lookup returns CDR1 KGHDR and CDR2 SFDVKD. Trimming left V 2 bases short and J 2 bases short, with 8 bases between.

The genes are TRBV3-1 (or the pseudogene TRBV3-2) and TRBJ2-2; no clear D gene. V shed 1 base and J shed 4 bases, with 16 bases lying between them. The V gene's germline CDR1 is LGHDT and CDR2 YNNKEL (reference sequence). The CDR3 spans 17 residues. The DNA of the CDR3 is TGTGCCAGCAGCCAAGTTTACAGTGTGCGAGCCACCGGGGAGCTGTTTTTT. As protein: CASSQVYSVRATGELFF.

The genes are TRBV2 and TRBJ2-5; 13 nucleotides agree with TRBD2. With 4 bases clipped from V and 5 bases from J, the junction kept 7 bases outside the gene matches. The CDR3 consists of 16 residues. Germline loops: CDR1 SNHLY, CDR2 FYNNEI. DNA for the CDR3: TGTGCCAGCAGTGGACTAGCGGGGGGCGGATTTGAGACCCAGTACTTC. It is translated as CASSGLAGGGFETQYF.

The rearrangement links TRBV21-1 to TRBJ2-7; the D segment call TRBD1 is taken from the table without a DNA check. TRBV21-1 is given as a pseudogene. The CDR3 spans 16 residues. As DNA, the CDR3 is TGTGCCAGCAGCAAATTAGGTACAGCTACAAACTACGAGCAGTACTTC. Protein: CASSKLGTATNYEQYF.

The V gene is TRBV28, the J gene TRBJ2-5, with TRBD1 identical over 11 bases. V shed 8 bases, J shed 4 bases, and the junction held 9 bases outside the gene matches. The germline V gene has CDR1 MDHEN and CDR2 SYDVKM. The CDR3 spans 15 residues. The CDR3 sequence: CASLTPGTGGETQYF. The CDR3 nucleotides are TGTGCCAGCCTTACGCCCGGGACAGGGGGAGAGACCCAGTACTTC.

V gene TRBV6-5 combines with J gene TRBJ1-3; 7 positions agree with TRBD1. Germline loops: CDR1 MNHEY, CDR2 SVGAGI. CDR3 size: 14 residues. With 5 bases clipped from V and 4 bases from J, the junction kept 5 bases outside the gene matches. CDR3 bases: TGTGCCAGCAGTCCTACAGGGGCCGGAAACACCATATATTTT. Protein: CASSPTGAGNTIYF.

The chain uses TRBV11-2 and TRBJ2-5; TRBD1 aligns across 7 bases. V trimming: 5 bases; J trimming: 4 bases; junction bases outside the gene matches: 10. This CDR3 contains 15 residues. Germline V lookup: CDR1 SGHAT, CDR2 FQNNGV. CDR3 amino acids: CASSTRTAGGETQYF. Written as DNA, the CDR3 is TGTGCCAGCAGCACCCGGACTGCAGGGGGAGAGACCCAGTACTTC.

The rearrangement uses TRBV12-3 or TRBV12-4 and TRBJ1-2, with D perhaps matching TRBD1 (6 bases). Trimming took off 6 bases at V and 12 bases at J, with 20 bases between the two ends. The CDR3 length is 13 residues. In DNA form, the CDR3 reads TGTGCCAGCAGCTTCTCAGGGGCAAGGAAGGACACCTTC. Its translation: CASSFSGARKDTF.

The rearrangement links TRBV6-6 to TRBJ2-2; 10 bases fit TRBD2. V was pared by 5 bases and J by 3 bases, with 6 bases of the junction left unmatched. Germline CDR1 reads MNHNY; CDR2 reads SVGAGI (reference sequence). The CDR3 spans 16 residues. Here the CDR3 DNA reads TGTGCCAGCAGTGCCTCTAGCGGGGGCTACACCGGGGAGCTGTTTTTT. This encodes CASSASSGGYTGELFF.